Below, 24 T cell receptor beta chains from the same sample are listed, as sequenced in a study of early stage breast cancer tumors (TCRdb year 2017). Preparation of the library involved the immunoSEQ multiplex PCR assay. The table was pulled from immuneACCESS by TCRdb, which kept in-frame rearrangements only. Such tables lose some clones; where checked, under half of the loss comes from unresolved V genes, and the rest has no known cause. This sample comprises 55,000 to 70,000 clones, 65% to 85% of them detected only once. The ten largest clonotypes hold 4.7% of the sample. Material: blood. The receptors were gathered from a person aged 40-50 years with breast cancer.

J is TRBJ2-3 and V is TRBV6-6; D remains unclear. The germline gives CDR1 MNHNY, CDR2 SVGAGI (reference sequence). V lost 4 bases to trimming and J lost 0 bases, with 5 bases between them. This CDR3 contains 13 residues. CDR3 protein: CASSSFSTDTQYF. In DNA form, the CDR3 reads TGTGCCAGCAGTTCCTTTAGCACAGATACGCAGTATTTT.

The genes are TRBV6-1 and TRBJ2-7; D might be TRBD1 or TRBD2, each matching 5 bases. Germline V gene data show CDR1 as MNHNS and CDR2 as SASEGT. Trimming cost V 4 bases and J 0 bases, with 13 bases left between them. The CDR3 length is 15 residues. The CDR3, as DNA: TGTGCCAGCAGTGCCGTCCGGGACGGCTCCTACGAGCAGTACTTC. It specifies CASSAVRDGSYEQYF.

The rearrangement links TRBV15 to TRBJ2-1, with TRBD1 as a possible D gene (6 bases). Between the trimmed V and J ends, which lost 1 base and 0 bases, there was a span of 13 bases. The CDR3 consists of 17 residues. CDR1 and CDR2 from the germline V gene are LNHNV and YYDKDF (reference sequence). The CDR3 loop is CATSRGDKLSSYNEQFF. In DNA, the CDR3 is TGTGCCACCAGCAGAGGGGACAAACTAAGCTCCTACAATGAGCAGTTCTTC.

This rearrangement joins TRBV14 to TRBJ2-5; 9 bases map to TRBD1. Trimming took 4 bases from V and 4 from J; bases not matched to a gene: 13. Germline CDR1 is SGHDN and CDR2 is FVKESK. CDR3 length equals 17 residues. The CDR3 sequence is CASSPRIGQGRAETQYF. As DNA, the CDR3 is TGTGCCAGCAGCCCTCGCATCGGACAGGGGAGAGCAGAGACCCAGTACTTC. The full variable domain, completed using reference TRBV14 and TRBJ2-5, is EAGVTQFPSHSVIEKGQTVTLRCDPISGHDNLYWYRRVMGKEIKFLLHFVKESKQDESGMPNNRFLAERTGGTYSTLKVQPAELEDSGVYFCASSPRIGQGRAETQYFGPGTRLLVL.

The chain joins TRBV14 to TRBJ1-2; D remains unclear. The V gene's germline CDR1 is SGHDN and CDR2 FVKESK. V was cut by 1 base and J by 8 bases, with 8 bases left in between. The CDR3 is made up of 12 amino acids. The CDR3 DNA sequence: TGTGCCAGCAGCCAAGTGGGCCGCGGCTACACCTTC. Its protein product is CASSQVGRGYTF.

V is TRBV7-9 and J is TRBJ2-1; the match to TRBD2 covers 13 bases. CDR3 length equals 16 residues. Germline V gene lookup returns CDR1 SEHNR and CDR2 FQNEAQ (reference sequence). J was trimmed by 5 bases and V by 8 bases; bases with no gene match: 9. The CDR3 reads CASGVGTSGANNEQFF. CDR3 nucleotides: TGTGCCAGCGGGGTAGGGACTAGCGGGGCTAACAATGAGCAGTTCTTC.

The rearrangement uses TRBV19 and TRBJ1-4; the D is unclear. The CDR3 is made up of 16 amino acids. V was clipped by 0 bases and J by 0 bases, with 8 bases between them. Per the germline V gene, CDR1 is LNHDA and CDR2 is SQIVND (reference sequence). The CDR3 is CASSIDGLSTNEKLFF. CDR3 nucleotide sequence: TGTGCCAGTAGTATAGATGGACTGTCAACTAATGAAAAACTGTTTTTT.

The chain recombines TRBV6-1 with TRBJ2-1; D may be TRBD2 (6 bases). Germline CDR1 MNHNS, CDR2 SASEGT. The length of the CDR3 is 15 residues. V was shortened by 4 bases and J by 1 base, with 11 bases between the two germline ends. The CDR3 sequence: CASSGGVGSYNEQFF. Written as DNA, the CDR3 is TGTGCCAGCAGTGGCGGGGTTGGTTCCTACAATGAGCAGTTCTTC.

V usage is TRBV29-1 and J usage is TRBJ2-5; TRBD1 matches at 7 bases. CDR3 length: 15 amino acids. V trimming: 4 bases; J trimming: 7 bases; junction bases outside the gene matches: 15. Germline V lookup: CDR1 SQVTM, CDR2 ANQGSEA. The CDR3 here is CSVGGVRTGPRTQYF. DNA for the CDR3: TGCAGCGTTGGTGGGGTGCGGACAGGTCCGCGGACCCAGTACTTC.

The rearrangement joins TRBV15 to TRBJ2-3; TRBD2 is a possible D gene (6 bases). Germline assignment: CDR1 LNHNV and CDR2 YYDKDF (reference sequence). V lost 0 bases, J lost 3 bases, and 10 bases lay in between. This CDR3 spans 15 amino acids. CDR3 protein: CATSRDVGGTDTQYF. The CDR3 DNA is TGTGCCACCAGCAGAGATGTGGGAGGTACAGATACGCAGTATTTT.

The chain recombines TRBV30 with TRBJ2-7; 7 nucleotides agree with TRBD2. Per germline, CDR1 GTSNPN and CDR2 SVGIG (reference sequence). V shed 5 bases, J shed 3 bases, and the junction held 4 bases outside the gene matches. The CDR3 length is 12 residues. Here the CDR3 reads CAWGGGDYEQYF. The CDR3 DNA reads as TGTGCCTGGGGGGGAGGGGACTACGAGCAGTACTTC.

The gene calls are TRBV25-1 and TRBJ2-5; D unclear. With 1 base removed from V and 3 bases from J, the gap between germline ends came to 12 bases. This CDR3 spans 15 amino acids. Germline values: CDR1 MGHDK, CDR2 SYGVNS. CDR3 nucleotides: TGTGCCAGCAGTGAATCGAGGAACCCCAAAGAGACCCAGTACTTC. Translated: CASSESRNPKETQYF.

With respect to this clone: Other DNA sequences in the same sample also yield this CDR3. This chain uses TRBV19 with TRBJ1-1; no firm D call. This CDR3 comprises 11 residues. CDR1 LNHDA and CDR2 SQIVND come from the germline V gene (reference sequence). V lost 4 bases, J lost 8 bases, and 8 bases lay in between. This CDR3 reads CASSNSYEAFF. The DNA of the CDR3 is TGTGCCAGTAGTAATAGCTACGAAGCTTTCTTT.

The rearrangement uses TRBV9 and TRBJ1-4; 9 bases match TRBD1. Germline V gene lookup returns CDR1 SGDLS and CDR2 YYNGEE. The CDR3 runs to 14 residues. The V gene end was trimmed by 6 bases and the J gene end by 7 bases; junction bases not matched to a gene: 7. The CDR3 DNA reads as TGTGCCAGCACCCCCGGGGACAGGGTTGAAAAACTGTTTTTT. It translates to CASTPGDRVEKLFF.

This clone was seen more than once but under ten times. This chain links TRBV6-4 with TRBJ2-3, with D perhaps matching TRBD2 (5 bases). Germline CDR1 MRHNA, CDR2 SNTAGT. Trimming took 0 bases from V and 3 from J, leaving 10 bases between them. The CDR3 has 15 amino acids. CDR3 sequence (DNA): TGTGCCAGCAGTGACTCCGAGGGTGGAACAGATACGCAGTATTTT. Its translation: CASSDSEGGTDTQYF.

Concerning this clone itself: The junction differs from germline at one of its ends, possibly a read error. V is TRBV7-7 and J is TRBJ2-5, with 10 bases lining up with TRBD1. This CDR3 comprises 16 residues. From germline, CDR1 is SSHAT and CDR2 FNYEAQ (reference sequence). The CDR3 region is CASSSGDRGSQETQYF. The CDR3 DNA is TGTGCTAGCAGCTCGGGGGACAGGGGATCGCAAGAGACCCAGTACTTC.

The chain employs TRBV19 and TRBJ1-1; D remains unclear. Trimming shortened V by 7 bases and J by 3 bases, and 9 bases separated the two germline ends. This CDR3 is built from 12 residues. Per the germline V gene, CDR1 is LNHDA and CDR2 is SQIVND (reference sequence). The CDR3 DNA reads TGTGCCAGTATTGCCGGAGACACTGAAGCTTTCTTT. It yields the protein CASIAGDTEAFF.

The genes are TRBV11-2 and TRBJ2-2; perhaps TRBD1 as D (6 bases). The V end was cut by 5 bases, the J end by 3 bases, with 7 bases between. The CDR3 loop spans 13 amino acids. CDR1 SGHAT and CDR2 FQNNGV come from the germline V gene. The CDR3 nucleotides are TGTGCCAGCAGCCGGACAGACACCGGGGAGCTGTTTTTT. Translation gives CASSRTDTGELFF. Supplemented by reference TRBV11-2 and TRBJ2-2, the full variable domain reads EAGVAQSPRYKIIEKRQSVAFWCNPISGHATLYWYQQILGQGPKLLIQFQNNGVVDDSQLPKDRFSAERLKGVDSTLKIQPAKLEDSAVYLCASSRTDTGELFFGEGSRLTVL.

Comments on this clone: At one end the junction does not follow the germline gene, possibly because of a read error. The V call is TRBV19, the J call TRBJ2-7; TRBD2 matches 13 bases. CDR3 length equals 17 residues. The germline CDR1 and CDR2 sequences are LNHDA and SQIVND (reference sequence). In DNA, the CDR3 is TGTGCCAGTAGTATCGGCTCGACTAGCGGGAGGTCCTCCGAGCAGTACTTC. It is translated as CASSIGSTSGRSSEQYF.

This chain links TRBV6-6 with TRBJ1-2; no reliable D call. Germline V gene sequence: CDR1 MNHNY, CDR2 SVGAGI (reference sequence). This CDR3 has 11 residues. The ends were cut back, 4 bases at V and 10 bases at J, with 10 bases in the middle. The CDR3 reads CASSSPGIYTF. The CDR3 region has the DNA TGTGCCAGCAGTTCCCCGGGAATCTACACCTTC.

The chain recombines TRBV27 with TRBJ1-1, with a weak D call TRBD1 (5 bases). This CDR3 is 18 amino acids long. V was shortened by 0 bases and J by 4 bases, with 21 bases between the two germline ends. CDR1 and CDR2 (germline): MNHEY, SMNVEV (reference sequence). The CDR3, as DNA: TGTGCCAGCAGTTTATCAGACATATCGAAGTGGGGGGGCACTGAAGCTTTCTTT. Protein: CASSLSDISKWGGTEAFF.

In regard to this clone: The junction does not match germline at one end; this may be a read error. V is TRBV7-7 and J is TRBJ2-5; tentatively, D is TRBD1 (6 bases). The CDR3 extends over 13 amino acids. The germline V gene has CDR1 SSHAT and CDR2 FNYEAQ (reference sequence). CDR3 loop: CASSLGGKETQYF. DNA for the CDR3: TGTGCTAGCAGCTTAGGGGGAAAAGAGACCCAGTACTTC.

This clone was seen more than once but under ten times. The chain links TRBV9 to TRBJ1-2, with a tentative D call TRBD1 (5 bases). The V gene's germline CDR1 is SGDLS and CDR2 YYNGEE. The ends were cut back, 9 bases at V and 6 bases at J, with 15 bases in the middle. This CDR3 spans 12 amino acids. The CDR3 bases are TGTGCCATGGCCCGGAGGGACCATGGCTACACCTTC. Protein product: CAMARRDHGYTF.

The V gene is TRBV5-4, the J gene TRBJ2-7; 14 bases line up with TRBD2. The CDR3 is 16 amino acids. Trimming at V came to 0 bases and at J to 6 bases, leaving 5 bases not matched to a gene. Germline V gene data show CDR1 as SGHNT and CDR2 as YYREEE (reference sequence). The CDR3 nucleotides read TGTGCCAGCAGCTTGGGTTCGACTAGCGGGAGGGTCGAGCAGTACTTC. Translation gives CASSLGSTSGRVEQYF.